What follows are 28 T cell receptor beta chains derived from one specimen sequenced in a study of blood T cell repertoires in COVID-19. Clones were read by immunoSEQ multiplex PCR, and TCRdb kept only the in-frame ones, dropping some. Here the sample spans 50,000 to 75,000 clones, 60% to 85% being singletons. Specimen: peripheral blood. These receptors came from a woman of 80 years or more with acute or convalescent COVID-19.

This clone came up once. The chain recombines TRBV6-5 with TRBJ2-1; D not resolved. The CDR3 length is 14 residues. V was trimmed by 7 bases and J by 1 base, leaving 11 bases between them. Germline V gene lookup returns CDR1 MNHEY and CDR2 SVGAGI. The CDR3: CASTPRVSYNEQFF. DNA of the CDR3: TGTGCCAGCACCCCCCGCGTGTCCTACAATGAGCAGTTCTTC.

J is TRBJ2-1 and V is TRBV3-1 (or the pseudogene TRBV3-2), with 8 bases that match TRBD2. Germline V gene data show CDR1 as LGHDT and CDR2 as YNNKEL (reference sequence). Trimming at V came to 1 base and at J to 3 bases, leaving 2 bases not matched to a gene. This CDR3 contains 15 residues. The chain's CDR3 is CASSQASGSYNEQFF. Written as DNA, the CDR3 is TGTGCCAGCAGCCAAGCAAGCGGGAGCTACAATGAGCAGTTCTTC.

V usage is TRBV28 and J usage is TRBJ2-2, with D perhaps TRBD1 (5 bases). Germline V lookup: CDR1 MDHEN, CDR2 SYDVKM. V was cut by 8 bases and J by 2 bases, with 15 bases left in between. The CDR3 length is 15 residues. This CDR3 reads CASSGSRANTGELFF. The CDR3 bases are TGTGCCAGCTCGGGTAGCAGGGCAAACACCGGGGAGCTGTTTTTT.

Worth noting for this clone: An end of the junction differs from the germline gene, which may be a read error. This rearrangement joins TRBV7-7 to TRBJ1-1; D ambiguous. This CDR3 has 13 amino acids. In germline, CDR1 is SSHAT, CDR2 FNYEAQ (reference sequence). The CDR3 protein is CASSLDSGTEAFF. The CDR3 region has the DNA TGTGCTAGCAGCTTAGATTCGGGGACTGAAGCTTTCTTT.

The chain couples TRBV5-5 to TRBJ1-6, with 9 bases fitting TRBD1. Germline trimming cut 4 bases from V and 7 bases from J; bases unmatched to any gene: 6. The germline V gene has CDR1 SGHKS and CDR2 YYEKEE (reference sequence). CDR3 length: 15 residues. This CDR3 reads CASSPAGTGNSPLHF. The CDR3 coding sequence is TGTGCCAGCAGCCCCGCCGGGACAGGGAATTCACCCCTCCACTTT.

CDR3 DNA sequence: TGTGCCAGCAGCAAGCGACAGGTTAACACCGGGGAGCTGTTTTTT. This translates into CASSKRQVNTGELFF. V and J are TRBV7-6 and TRBJ2-2; D may be TRBD1 (6 bases). Germline CDR1 SGHVS, CDR2 FNYEAQ. This CDR3 comprises 15 residues. The V gene lost 5 bases and the J gene lost 2 bases, with 12 bases spanning the gap.

This clone has a handful of counts. V gene TRBV2 combines with J gene TRBJ2-5, with a possible D match to TRBD2 (6 bases). Germline V gene lookup returns CDR1 SNHLY and CDR2 FYNNEI. Trimming removed 6 bases from V and 4 bases from J, with 18 bases in between. This CDR3 comprises 15 residues. The CDR3 DNA is TGTGCCAGCAGCCCCGATTGGGGGGTGGGAGAGACCCAGTACTTC. It translates to CASSPDWGVGETQYF.

The chain recombines TRBV11-2 with TRBJ1-5; D is ambiguous. Germline assignment: CDR1 SGHAT and CDR2 FQNNGV. The CDR3 runs to 13 residues. Trimming removed 4 bases from V and 5 bases from J, with 9 bases in between. CDR3 residues: CASSSRGDQPQHF. The DNA for the CDR3 is TGTGCCAGCAGCTCGCGGGGAGATCAGCCCCAGCATTTT.

The CDR3 DNA reads as TGTGCCAGCAGTCTCCGCTACAGGGGTGGAGGTGGCTACACCTTC. This encodes CASSLRYRGGGGYTF. This chain links TRBV28 with TRBJ1-2, with TRBD1 matching over 7 bases. This CDR3 has 15 residues. J was trimmed by 7 bases and V by 5 bases; bases with no gene match: 13. Per germline, CDR1 MDHEN and CDR2 SYDVKM.

V gene TRBV30 combines with J gene TRBJ1-3, with D perhaps TRBD1 (5 bases). The CDR3 is 14 amino acids. Trimming took 5 bases from V and 4 from J, leaving 15 bases between them. Germline assignment: CDR1 GTSNPN and CDR2 SVGIG (reference sequence). The CDR3 DNA sequence: TGTGCCTGGCTCCGTTCAGGGCGGGGAAACACCATATATTTT. It codes for CAWLRSGRGNTIYF.

This clone was seen just once. The chain recombines TRBV28 with TRBJ1-3; D not certain. Between the trimmed V and J ends, which lost 5 bases and 1 base, there was a span of 15 bases. The CDR3 is made up of 16 amino acids. The germline V gene has CDR1 MDHEN and CDR2 SYDVKM. This CDR3 is CASSPGSWISGNTIYF. The DNA for the CDR3 is TGTGCCAGCAGTCCCGGGTCCTGGATATCTGGAAACACCATATATTTT.

V and J are TRBV5-1 and TRBJ2-7; no definite D call. Germline V gives CDR1 SGHRS, CDR2 YFSETQ. The CDR3 contains 13 residues. V lost 1 base, J lost 3 bases, and 8 bases lay in between. In nucleotides, the CDR3 is TGCGCCAGCAGCTTGACAAGAAACTACGAGCAGTACTTC. Amino acids: CASSLTRNYEQYF.

The J gene is TRBJ1-3, the V gene TRBV5-1; 7 nucleotides line up with TRBD1. CDR3 length: 15 residues. CDR1 is SGHRS and CDR2 is YFSETQ in the germline V gene. J gave up 0 bases and V 4 bases, and 4 bases lay outside the gene matches. The CDR3, as DNA: TGCGCCAGCAGCGCAGGGGGATTCTCTGGAAACACCATATATTTT. Its translation: CASSAGGFSGNTIYF.

V and J are TRBV10-3 and TRBJ2-1, with 7 bases identical to TRBD2. Germline trimming cut 7 bases from V and 3 bases from J; bases unmatched to any gene: 9. The germline gives CDR1 ENHRY, CDR2 SYGVKD. The CDR3 loop spans 15 amino acids. This CDR3 reads CAINPGLEIYNEQFF. CDR3 coding DNA: TGTGCCATCAATCCCGGACTAGAAATCTACAATGAGCAGTTCTTC.

Only a few counts were recorded for this clone. V is TRBV19 and J is TRBJ1-3; TRBD1 might be the D (5 bases). Germline V lookup: CDR1 LNHDA, CDR2 SQIVND (reference sequence). Trimming stripped 8 bases from V and 0 bases from J, with 14 bases between. The CDR3 loop spans 15 amino acids. CDR3 in amino acids: CASGRQIYSGNTIYF. CDR3 nucleotide sequence: TGTGCCAGTGGCCGACAGATATACTCTGGAAACACCATATATTTT.

This chain uses TRBV27 with TRBJ1-2; D may be TRBD1 (6 bases). CDR1 is MNHEY, CDR2 SMNVEV, per germline (reference sequence). The CDR3 has 11 residues. The ends were cut back, 11 bases at V and 6 bases at J, with 13 bases in the middle. The CDR3 nucleotides read TGTGCCCAGAGGGGGTACGATGGCTACACCTTC. Translating it yields CAQRGYDGYTF.

The chain uses TRBV24-1 and TRBJ1-1; D is perhaps TRBD1 (6 bases). CDR3 size: 15 residues. V lost 5 bases and J 2 bases, leaving 14 bases between the germline ends. Germline values: CDR1 KGHDR, CDR2 SFDVKD. Written as DNA, the CDR3 is TGTGCCACCAGTGGTGCAGGGGCCTCTAACACTGAAGCTTTCTTT. Protein: CATSGAGASNTEAFF.

The chain has TRBV11-2 and TRBJ1-5, with 7 positions matching TRBD1. The trim removed 3 bases at V and 4 bases at J, leaving 3 bases unmatched. Per the germline V gene, CDR1 is SGHAT and CDR2 is FQNNGV. The CDR3 spans 14 residues. For the CDR3, the DNA is TGTGCCAGCAGCTTTTCGGGACAGAATCAGCCCCAGCATTTT. This sequence encodes CASSFSGQNQPQHF. The full variable domain, rest sourced from reference TRBV11-2 and TRBJ1-5, is EAGVAQSPRYKIIEKRQSVAFWCNPISGHATLYWYQQILGQGPKLLIQFQNNGVVDDSQLPKDRFSAERLKGVDSTLKIQPAKLEDSAVYLCASSFSGQNQPQHFGDGTRLSIL.

CDR3 bases: TGTGCCTGGTCAGTGGGAGGGAACACTGAAGCTTTCTTT. This translates into CAWSVGGNTEAFF. This chain uses TRBV30 with TRBJ1-1, with unresolved D. In germline, CDR1 is GTSNPN, CDR2 SVGIG (reference sequence). The CDR3 runs to 13 residues. The V gene lost 5 bases and the J gene lost 1 base, with 11 bases spanning the gap.

J is TRBJ2-7 and V is TRBV5-1; a possible D gene is TRBD2 (6 bases). V lost 5 bases, J lost 5 bases, and 23 bases lay in between. CDR3 length: 16 residues. Germline loops: CDR1 SGHRS, CDR2 YFSETQ. CDR3 loop: CASSRDLAVRGNEQYF. CDR3 DNA: TGCGCCAGCAGTCGGGACTTAGCCGTTCGAGGAAACGAGCAGTACTTC.

In this sample, this clone turned up once. The rearrangement joins TRBV24-1 to TRBJ2-1; 8 nucleotides line up with TRBD1. J gave up 2 bases and V 4 bases, and 3 bases lay outside the gene matches. The germline V gene has CDR1 KGHDR and CDR2 SFDVKD. This CDR3 has 15 amino acids. CDR3 protein: CATSELGQAYNEQFF. Here the CDR3 DNA reads TGTGCCACCAGTGAGCTGGGACAGGCCTACAATGAGCAGTTCTTC.

The gene calls are TRBV9 and TRBJ2-1; 8 bases line up with TRBD2. Trimming at V came to 3 bases and at J to 4 bases, leaving 12 bases not matched to a gene. The germline gives CDR1 SGDLS, CDR2 YYNGEE. The CDR3 spans 17 residues. CDR3 protein: CASSAGVWASGYNEQFF. In DNA, the CDR3 is TGTGCCAGCAGCGCGGGGGTCTGGGCTAGCGGGTACAATGAGCAGTTCTTC. The variable domain in full, completed from reference TRBV9 and TRBJ2-1, reads DSGVTQTPKHLITATGQRVTLRCSPRSGDLSVYWYQQSLDQGLQFLIQYYNGEERAKGNILERFSAQQFPDLHSELNLSSLELGDSALYFCASSAGVWASGYNEQFFGPGTRLTVL.

The chain has TRBV5-5 and TRBJ1-3; 7 bases fit TRBD1. Per germline, CDR1 SGHKS and CDR2 YYEKEE (reference sequence). V lost 2 bases, J lost 0 bases, and 5 bases stayed unmatched. CDR3 length: 16 residues. The CDR3 protein is CASSLIQGISGNTIYF. CDR3 nucleotides: TGTGCCAGCAGCTTAATACAGGGGATCTCTGGAAACACCATATATTTT.

The chain uses TRBV3-1 (or the pseudogene TRBV3-2) and TRBJ1-5; no reliable D call. The CDR3 runs to 14 residues. V gave up 2 bases and J gave up 1 base, with 6 bases separating them. Germline CDR1 and CDR2: LGHDT and YNNKEL (reference sequence). The CDR3 region is CASSQRWSNQPQHF. CDR3 sequence (DNA): TGTGCCAGCAGCCAACGGTGGAGCAATCAGCCCCAGCATTTT.

The chain couples TRBV5-4 to TRBJ1-2, with 10 nucleotides matching TRBD1. From germline, CDR1 is SGHNT and CDR2 YYREEE (reference sequence). This CDR3 contains 15 residues. Trimming took 5 bases from V and 5 from J; bases not matched to a gene: 9. The CDR3 region has the DNA TGTGCCAGCAGGATTGGGACAGGGGTAGGGTATGGCTACACCTTC. This sequence encodes CASRIGTGVGYGYTF.

A single count supports this clone. This sequence joins TRBV12-3 or TRBV12-4 and TRBJ2-5, with TRBD1 matching over 7 bases. The V gene end was trimmed by 6 bases and the J gene end by 2 bases; junction bases not matched to a gene: 3. This CDR3 contains 13 residues. CDR3: CASRGQIQETQYF. The DNA of the CDR3 is TGTGCCAGCAGGGGACAGATTCAAGAGACCCAGTACTTC.

J is TRBJ2-1 and V is TRBV15; possibly TRBD2 for D (6 bases). Germline V gene data show CDR1 as LNHNV and CDR2 as YYDKDF (reference sequence). The V end was cut by 5 bases, the J end by 2 bases, with 10 bases between. The CDR3 runs 14 residues. CDR3 protein: CATSVGGTYNEQFF. CDR3 nucleotides: TGTGCCACCAGCGTGGGCGGGACCTACAATGAGCAGTTCTTC.

Only a few counts were recorded for this clone. The V gene is TRBV28, the J gene TRBJ1-3; the match to TRBD1 covers 9 bases. The germline CDR1 and CDR2 sequences are MDHEN and SYDVKM. CDR3 length: 18 amino acids. Trimming took 8 bases from V and 0 from J; bases not matched to a gene: 14. The CDR3: CASQEVQGATRSGNTIYF. CDR3 bases: TGTGCCAGCCAAGAAGTACAGGGGGCAACTCGCTCTGGAAACACCATATATTTT. Together with reference TRBV28 and TRBJ1-3, the CDR3 gives the full variable domain: DVKVTQSSRYLVKRTGEKVFLECVQDMDHENMFWYRQDPGLGLRLIYFSYDVKMKEKGDIPEGYSVSREKKERFSLILESASTNQTSMYLCASQEVQGATRSGNTIYFGEGSWLTVV.